This TCR beta chain emerged from a study of T cells in Graves' hyperthyroidism and ophthalmopathy. This clonotype was observed many times. CDR3 length: 14 residues. V lost 5 bases and J lost 6, with 17 bases in between. Amplification of TCR beta CDR3 regions used RNA as the template. The HTBI primer set served for first-round RT-PCR of the TCR CDR3. TCRdb re-called the multiplex PCR reads through MiXCR, storing one row per CDR3 protein. The sample lists 640,000 or so distinct CDR3 sequences, around 14% seen once, with roughly 7.7% in the top ten. This rearrangement joins TRBV12-3 or TRBV12-4 to TRBJ2-7; the D gene is possibly TRBD2 (5 bases). This sequence originates from a woman aged 18-29 years with Graves' ophthalmopathy. The sample consisted of blood. Written as DNA, the CDR3 is TGTGCCAGCAGTCCCGGAGGAGGAGGACTCGAGCAGTACTTC. It translates to CASSPGGGGLEQYF.